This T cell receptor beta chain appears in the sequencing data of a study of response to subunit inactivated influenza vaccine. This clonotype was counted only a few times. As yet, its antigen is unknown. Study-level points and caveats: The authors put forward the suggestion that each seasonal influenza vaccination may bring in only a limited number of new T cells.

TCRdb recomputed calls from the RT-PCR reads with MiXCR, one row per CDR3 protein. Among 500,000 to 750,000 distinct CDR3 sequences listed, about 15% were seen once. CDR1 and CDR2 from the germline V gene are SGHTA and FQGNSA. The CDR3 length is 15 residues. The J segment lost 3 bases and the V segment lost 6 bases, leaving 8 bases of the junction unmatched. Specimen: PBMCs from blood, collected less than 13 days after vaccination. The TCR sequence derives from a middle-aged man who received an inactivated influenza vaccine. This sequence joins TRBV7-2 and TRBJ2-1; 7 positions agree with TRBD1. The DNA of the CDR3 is TGTGCCAGCAGTTCGGACAGGAGTCTCTACAATGAGCAGTTCTTC. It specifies CASSSDRSLYNEQFF.